The entry that follows covers one T cell receptor (beta chain) sequence. The study ran its PCR with 60 Vbeta and 13 Jbeta primers. Sequenced by immunoSEQ multiplex PCR; TCRdb stores in-frame clones only, minus some. The sample has approximately 180,000 clones, about three quarters seen once. The data were taken from a study of cytomegalovirus exposure and HLA in healthy donors. Looking at the study overall: Early release data held tens of millions of unique TCRs from HLA-typed donors. Of the donors genotyped, several hundred in all, over 80% fell in the Caucasian-associated ancestry cluster.

The CDR3 loop spans 14 amino acids. With V trimmed by 7 bases and J by 5 bases, 4 bases remained unmatched. Germline loops: CDR1 PRHDT, CDR2 FYEKMQ (reference sequence). The receptor's source is a woman aged 25-40 years in good health and CMV-seropositive. V and J are TRBV13 and TRBJ2-1; TRBD2 matches 11 bases. Specimen: PBMCs. CDR3 region: CASNLAGGHNEQFF. The CDR3 DNA sequence: TGTGCCAGCAACCTAGCGGGAGGCCACAATGAGCAGTTCTTC.